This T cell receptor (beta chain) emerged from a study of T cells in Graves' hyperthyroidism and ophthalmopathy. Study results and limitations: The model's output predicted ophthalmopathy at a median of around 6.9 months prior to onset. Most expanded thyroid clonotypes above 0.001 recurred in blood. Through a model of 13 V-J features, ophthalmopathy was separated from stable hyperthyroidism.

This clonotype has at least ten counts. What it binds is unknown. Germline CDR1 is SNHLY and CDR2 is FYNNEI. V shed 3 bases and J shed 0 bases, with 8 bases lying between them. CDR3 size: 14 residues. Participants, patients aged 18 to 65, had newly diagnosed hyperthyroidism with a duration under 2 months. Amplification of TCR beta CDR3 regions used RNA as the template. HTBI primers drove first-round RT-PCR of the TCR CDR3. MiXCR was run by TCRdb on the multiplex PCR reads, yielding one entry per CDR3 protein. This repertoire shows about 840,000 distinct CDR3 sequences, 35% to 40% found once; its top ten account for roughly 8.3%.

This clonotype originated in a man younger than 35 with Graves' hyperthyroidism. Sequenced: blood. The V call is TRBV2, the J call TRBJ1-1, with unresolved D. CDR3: CASSDEGLNTEAFF. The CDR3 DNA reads TGTGCCAGCAGTGATGAGGGCCTGAACACTGAAGCTTTCTTT.